Below, one T cell receptor beta chain is given with its context. Beta-chain TCR CDR3 regions were amplified from RNA transcripts. HTBI-primed RT-PCR formed the first round, and a multiplex PCR formed the second. TCRdb recomputed calls from the multiplex PCR reads with MiXCR, one row per CDR3 protein. The sample contains about 1.2 million distinct CDR3 sequences, less than 45% of which appear only once. The sample is drawn from a study of Graves' ophthalmopathy and Graves' hyperthyroidism. Newly diagnosed, the hyperthyroidism patients had under 2 months' duration and were aged 18 to 65. This CDR3 has 15 amino acids. The V gene lost 3 bases and the J gene lost 2 bases, with 8 bases spanning the gap. Germline lookup yields CDR1 MDHEN and CDR2 SYDVKM.

This chain joins TRBV28 and TRBJ1-6; no definite D call. Sequenced: peripheral blood or thyroid tissue (not recorded which). The TCR originated in an adult man with Graves' hyperthyroidism. CDR3 nucleotides: TGTGCCAGCAGTTTCGCCAAAGCCTATAATTCACCCCTCCACTTT. It specifies CASSFAKAYNSPLHF.